These 12 T cell receptor beta chains were sequenced from one sample in a study of molecular identifiers for immune sequencing clone quantification. One entry per CDR3 protein, called by TCRdb with MiXCR from the PCR reads. The table lists 20,000 or so distinct CDR3 sequences, around 23% of them singletons. The sequencing input was naive CD8+ T cells from blood, with Jurkat cell RNA spiked in. Subset specified: FACS-sorted CD8+CD4-CCR7+CD45RA+ naive T cells. All receptors derive from a human donor in good health. Some libraries in this study had Jurkat cell RNA spiked in.

The rearrangement joins TRBV28 to TRBJ2-3; 10 bases fit TRBD2. Germline loops: CDR1 MDHEN, CDR2 SYDVKM. The CDR3 covers 15 residues. Germline trimming cut 7 bases from V and 6 bases from J; bases unmatched to any gene: 10. CDR3 region: CASTTSGRAWDTQYF. Here the CDR3 DNA reads TGTGCCAGCACCACAAGCGGGAGGGCATGGGATACGCAGTATTTT.

The V gene is TRBV7-6, the J gene TRBJ2-3, with 8 bases lining up with TRBD2. The germline V gene has CDR1 SGHVS and CDR2 FNYEAQ. This CDR3 is built from 15 residues. Unmatched junction bases numbered 5, after V lost 1 base and J lost 5 bases. The CDR3 region is CASSLGGGRIDTQYF. In DNA, the CDR3 is TGTGCCAGCAGCTTAGGCGGCGGGAGGATAGATACGCAGTATTTT.

With respect to this clonotype: The junction differs from germline at one of its ends, possibly a read error. The rearrangement uses TRBV7-7 and TRBJ2-7; D is undetermined. The germline V gene encodes CDR1 SSHAT and CDR2 FNYEAQ (reference sequence). This CDR3 comprises 14 residues. Written as DNA, the CDR3 is TGTGCTAGCAGCTTAAGCGTAGGCTCCTACGAGCAGTACTTC. Translated, it gives CASSLSVGSYEQYF.

This clonotype was found a few times. J is TRBJ2-4 and V is TRBV11-2, with 9 bases that match TRBD2. With 0 bases clipped from V and 0 bases from J, the junction kept 3 bases outside the gene matches. This CDR3 comprises 17 residues. Germline lookup yields CDR1 SGHAT and CDR2 FQNNGV. The CDR3 DNA reads as TGTGCCAGCAGCTTAGAGGTAGCGGGAGAAGCCAAAAACATTCAGTACTTC. This gives the protein CASSLEVAGEAKNIQYF.

This clonotype was seen repeatedly, ten times or more. The rearrangement uses TRBV6-5 and TRBJ1-2, with D perhaps matching TRBD1 (5 bases). This CDR3 contains 13 residues. With 2 bases removed from V and 3 bases from J, the gap between germline ends came to 7 bases. CDR1 and CDR2 (germline): MNHEY, SVGAGI. CDR3: CASSYPGYYGYTF. CDR3 nucleotides: TGTGCCAGCAGTTACCCAGGGTACTATGGCTACACCTTC.

By frequency in the sample, this clonotype is medium-sized. CDR3 loop: CASLPSGGNNEQFF. DNA of the CDR3: TGTGCCTCCCTCCCTAGCGGGGGCAACAATGAGCAGTTCTTC. The chain couples TRBV6-2 or TRBV6-3 to TRBJ2-1; 10 nucleotides align to TRBD2. The trim removed 11 bases at V and 5 bases at J, leaving 9 bases unmatched. In germline, CDR1 is MNHEY, CDR2 SVGEGT. The CDR3 sequence is 14 residues long.

This clonotype was counted at least ten times. The chain carries TRBV4-1 and TRBJ1-1; tentative D call: TRBD1 (5 bases). Between the trimmed V and J ends, which lost 0 bases and 4 bases, there was a span of 12 bases. The CDR3 covers 15 residues. CDR1 and CDR2 (germline): MGHRA, YSYEKL. Here the CDR3 reads CASSQDPPGTTEAFF. The CDR3 DNA reads as TGCGCCAGCAGCCAAGATCCCCCAGGGACCACTGAAGCTTTCTTT.

This clonotype came up many times. The chain links TRBV12-3 or TRBV12-4 to TRBJ2-7; 8 positions match TRBD2. V shed 7 bases, J shed 4 bases, and the junction held 6 bases outside the gene matches. The CDR3 runs 13 residues. The CDR3 DNA reads as TGTGCCAGCACCGCGGGCGGGAGGTACGAGCAGTACTTC. Translation: CASTAGGRYEQYF.

This clonotype was seen many times. The chain has TRBV11-2 and TRBJ2-5, with D possibly matching TRBD1 (5 bases). CDR1 is SGHAT, CDR2 FQNNGV, per germline. V was pared by 2 bases and J by 1 base, with 14 bases between. The length of the CDR3 is 16 residues. CDR3 in DNA: TGTGCCAGCAGCTTACCCCCAGGGTACTTCCAAGAGACCCAGTACTTC. Translating gives CASSLPPGYFQETQYF.

This clonotype was seen a few times. Just one base apart from a much larger clone, this may be a read error. The chain carries TRBV29-1 and TRBJ2-1, with a weak D call TRBD1 (5 bases). V lost 2 bases to trimming and J lost 0 bases, with 11 bases between them. Germline CDR1 and CDR2: SQVTM and ANQGSEA. The CDR3 is made up of 15 amino acids. This CDR3 is CSVEPGHLSYNEQFF. The CDR3 DNA follows: TGCAGCGTTGAACCAGGACACCTCTCCTACAATGAGCAGTTCTTC.

The genes are TRBV2 and TRBJ2-7, with D possibly matching TRBD2 (6 bases). This CDR3 contains 14 residues. The V end was cut by 3 bases, the J end by 4 bases, with 13 bases between. Looked up from germline, CDR1 is SNHLY and CDR2 is FYNNEI. CDR3 sequence (DNA): TGTGCCAGCAGTGATACGGGAGCATCGTACGAGCAGTACTTC. The encoded protein is CASSDTGASYEQYF.

This chain connects TRBV7-9 to TRBJ2-7; D possibly corresponds to TRBD2 (6 bases). The CDR3 consists of 12 residues. Germline lookup yields CDR1 SEHNR and CDR2 FQNEAQ (reference sequence). Deletions cut 6 bases from V and 6 bases from J, with 12 bases between. CDR3: CASRPPGVEQYF. DNA for the CDR3: TGTGCCAGCAGGCCCCCGGGGGTCGAGCAGTACTTC.